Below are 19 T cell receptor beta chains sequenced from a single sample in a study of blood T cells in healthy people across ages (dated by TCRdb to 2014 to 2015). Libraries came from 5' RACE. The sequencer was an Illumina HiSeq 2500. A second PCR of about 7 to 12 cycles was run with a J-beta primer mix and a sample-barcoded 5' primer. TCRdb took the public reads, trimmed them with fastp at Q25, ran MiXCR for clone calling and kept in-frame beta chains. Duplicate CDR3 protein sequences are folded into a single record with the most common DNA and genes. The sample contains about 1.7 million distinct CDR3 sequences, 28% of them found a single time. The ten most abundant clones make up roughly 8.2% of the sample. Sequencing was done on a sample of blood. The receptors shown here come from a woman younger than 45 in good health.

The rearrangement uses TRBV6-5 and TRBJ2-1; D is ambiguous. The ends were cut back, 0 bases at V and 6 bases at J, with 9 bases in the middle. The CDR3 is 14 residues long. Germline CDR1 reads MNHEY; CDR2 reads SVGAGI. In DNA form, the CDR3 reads TGTGCCAGCAGTTACTCGGCGTTACTCAATGAGCAGTTCTTC. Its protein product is CASSYSALLNEQFF.

CDR3 nucleotides: TGCAGCGCTGCTCGGGGGGGCTGGAATGAGCAGTTCTTC. Translation: CSAARGGWNEQFF. The chain employs TRBV29-1 and TRBJ2-1; 8 bases agree with TRBD2. The CDR3 has 13 amino acids. Losses at the gene ends were 7 bases for V and 7 bases for J; bases not matched to a gene: 9. Germline V gives CDR1 SQVTM, CDR2 ANQGSEA.

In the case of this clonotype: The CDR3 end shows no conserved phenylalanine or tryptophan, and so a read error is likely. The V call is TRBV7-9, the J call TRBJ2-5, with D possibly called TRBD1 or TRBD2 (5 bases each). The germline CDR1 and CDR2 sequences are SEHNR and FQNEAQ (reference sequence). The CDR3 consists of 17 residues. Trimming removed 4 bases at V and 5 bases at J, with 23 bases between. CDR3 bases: TGTGCCAGCAGCTCCTCCTCCCGGGACCCCCAAGGGGAGACCCAGTACGTC. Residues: CASSSSSRDPQGETQYV.

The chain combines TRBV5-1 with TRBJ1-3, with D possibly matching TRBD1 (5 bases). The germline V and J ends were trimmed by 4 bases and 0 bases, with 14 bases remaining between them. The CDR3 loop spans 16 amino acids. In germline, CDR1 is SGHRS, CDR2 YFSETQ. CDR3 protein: CASSPRADSSGNTIYF. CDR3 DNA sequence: TGCGCCAGCAGCCCCCGGGCCGACAGCTCTGGAAACACCATATATTTT.

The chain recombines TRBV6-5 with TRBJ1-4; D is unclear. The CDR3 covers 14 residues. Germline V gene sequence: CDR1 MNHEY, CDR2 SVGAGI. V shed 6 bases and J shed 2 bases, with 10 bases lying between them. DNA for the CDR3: TGTGCCAGCAGAATGGATGCTACTAATGAAAAACTGTTTTTT. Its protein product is CASRMDATNEKLFF.

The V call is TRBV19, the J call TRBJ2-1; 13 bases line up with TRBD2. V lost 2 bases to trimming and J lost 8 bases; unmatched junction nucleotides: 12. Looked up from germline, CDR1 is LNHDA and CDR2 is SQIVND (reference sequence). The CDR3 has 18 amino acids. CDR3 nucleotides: TGTGCCAGTAGTATAACCCACCCCACTAGCGGGAGGGCCTATGAGCAGTTCTTC. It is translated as CASSITHPTSGRAYEQFF. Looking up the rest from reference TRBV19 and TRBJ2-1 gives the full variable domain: DGGITQSPKYLFRKEGQNVTLSCEQNLNHDAMYWYRQDPGQGLRLIYYSQIVNDFQKGDIAEGYSVSREKKESFPLTVTSAQKNPTAFYLCASSITHPTSGRAYEQFFGPGTRLTVL.

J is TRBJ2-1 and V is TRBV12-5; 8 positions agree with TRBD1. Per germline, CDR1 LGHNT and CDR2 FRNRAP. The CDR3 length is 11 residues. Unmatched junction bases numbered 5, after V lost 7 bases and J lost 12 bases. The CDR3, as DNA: TGTGCTAGTGCCCGACAGGGGAGGCAGTTCTTC. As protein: CASARQGRQFF.

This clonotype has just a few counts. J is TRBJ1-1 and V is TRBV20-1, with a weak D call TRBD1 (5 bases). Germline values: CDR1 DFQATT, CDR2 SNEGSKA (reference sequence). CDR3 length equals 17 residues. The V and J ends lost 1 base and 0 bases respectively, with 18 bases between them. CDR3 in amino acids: CSARVLVPSTVNTEAFF. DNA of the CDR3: TGCAGTGCTAGAGTGTTGGTCCCCTCGACAGTGAACACTGAAGCTTTCTTT.

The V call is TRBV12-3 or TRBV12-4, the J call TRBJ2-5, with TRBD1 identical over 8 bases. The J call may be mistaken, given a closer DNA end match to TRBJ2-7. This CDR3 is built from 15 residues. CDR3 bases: TGTGCCAGCAGTCTAGGACAGGGCAGGACCTACGAGCAGTACTTC. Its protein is CASSLGQGRTYEQYF.

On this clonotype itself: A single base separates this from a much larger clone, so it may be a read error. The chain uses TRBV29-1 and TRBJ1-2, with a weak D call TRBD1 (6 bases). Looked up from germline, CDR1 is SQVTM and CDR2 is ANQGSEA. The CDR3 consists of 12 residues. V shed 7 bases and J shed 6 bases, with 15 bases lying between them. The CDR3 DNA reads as TGCAGCGACCTGACAGGCGTCAATGGCTACACCTTC. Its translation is CSDLTGVNGYTF.

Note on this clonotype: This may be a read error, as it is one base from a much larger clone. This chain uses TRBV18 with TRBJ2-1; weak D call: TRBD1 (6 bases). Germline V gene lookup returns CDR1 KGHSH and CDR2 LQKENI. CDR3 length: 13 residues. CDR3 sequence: CTSSPRDNGEQFF. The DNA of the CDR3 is TGTACCAGCTCACCACGGGACAACGGTGAGCAGTTCTTC.

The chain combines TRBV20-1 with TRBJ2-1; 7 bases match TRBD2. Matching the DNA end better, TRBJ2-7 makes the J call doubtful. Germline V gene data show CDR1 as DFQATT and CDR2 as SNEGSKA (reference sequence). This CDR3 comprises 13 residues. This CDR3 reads CSARGGSYNEQYF. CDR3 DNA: TGCAGTGCCCGAGGCGGGAGCTACAATGAGCAGTACTTC.

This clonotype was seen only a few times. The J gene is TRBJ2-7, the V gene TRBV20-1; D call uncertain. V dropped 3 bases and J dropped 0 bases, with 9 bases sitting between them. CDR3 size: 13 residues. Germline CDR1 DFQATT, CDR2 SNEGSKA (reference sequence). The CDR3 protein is CSASPGDSYEQYF. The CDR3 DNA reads TGCAGTGCTAGCCCTGGTGACTCCTACGAGCAGTACTTC.

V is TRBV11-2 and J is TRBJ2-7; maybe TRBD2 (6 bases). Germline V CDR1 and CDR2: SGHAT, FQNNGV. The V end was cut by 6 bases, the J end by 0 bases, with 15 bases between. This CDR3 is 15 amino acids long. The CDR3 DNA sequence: TGTGCCAGCAGAATTCCGGGCGGGGCCTCCTACGAGCAGTACTTC. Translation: CASRIPGGASYEQYF. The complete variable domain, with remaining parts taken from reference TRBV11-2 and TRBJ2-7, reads EAGVAQSPRYKIIEKRQSVAFWCNPISGHATLYWYQQILGQGPKLLIQFQNNGVVDDSQLPKDRFSAERLKGVDSTLKIQPAKLEDSAVYLCASRIPGGASYEQYFGPGTRLTVT.

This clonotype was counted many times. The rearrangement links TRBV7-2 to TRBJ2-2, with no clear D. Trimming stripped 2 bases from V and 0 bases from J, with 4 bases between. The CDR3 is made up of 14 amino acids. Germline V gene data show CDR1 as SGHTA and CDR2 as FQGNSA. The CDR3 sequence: CASSLLANTGELFF. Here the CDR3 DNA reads TGTGCCAGCAGCTTACTGGCGAACACCGGGGAGCTGTTTTTT.

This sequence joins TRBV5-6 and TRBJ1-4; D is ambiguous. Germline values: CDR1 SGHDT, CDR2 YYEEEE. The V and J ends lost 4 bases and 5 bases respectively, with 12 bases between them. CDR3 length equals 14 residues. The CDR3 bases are TGTGCCAGCAGCGACCCGACTGCGAATGAAAAACTGTTTTTT. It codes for CASSDPTANEKLFF.

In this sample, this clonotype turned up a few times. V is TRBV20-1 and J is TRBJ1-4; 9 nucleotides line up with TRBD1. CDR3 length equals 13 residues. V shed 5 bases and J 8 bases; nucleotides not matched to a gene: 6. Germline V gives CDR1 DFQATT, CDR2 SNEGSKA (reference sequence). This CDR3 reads CSARTGEGEKLFF. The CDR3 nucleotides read TGCAGTGCTCGGACAGGGGAGGGGGAAAAACTGTTTTTT.

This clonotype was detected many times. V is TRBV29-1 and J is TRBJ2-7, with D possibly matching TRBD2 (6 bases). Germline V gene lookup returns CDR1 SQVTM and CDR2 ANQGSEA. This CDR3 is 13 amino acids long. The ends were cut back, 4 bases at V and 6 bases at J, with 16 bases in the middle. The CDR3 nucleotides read TGCAGCGTTGTAAGGCGGGGTGTTGCCGAGCAGTACTTC. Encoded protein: CSVVRRGVAEQYF.

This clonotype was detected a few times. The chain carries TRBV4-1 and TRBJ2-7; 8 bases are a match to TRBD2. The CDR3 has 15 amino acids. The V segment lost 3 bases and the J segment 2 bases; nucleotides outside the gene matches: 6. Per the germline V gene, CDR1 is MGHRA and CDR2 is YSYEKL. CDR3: CASSHIAGRTYEQYF. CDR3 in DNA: TGCGCCAGCAGCCATATAGCGGGGCGAACCTACGAGCAGTACTTC.